This T cell receptor (beta chain) was captured in a study of T cells after yellow fever vaccination. Findings and caveats of the study: Weaker, the secondary response had a peak occurring faster, on day 5 versus 15. Only a minor proportion of clonotypes was detected across both CD4 and CD8 compartments.

In making TCR cDNA, 5'RACE template switching added a universal primer site and UMIs to it. TCRdb called the 5' RACE reads again in MiXCR, with one record for every CDR3 protein. The data hold some 260,000 distinct CDR3 sequences, with about 5.2% observed a single time. The table lists this clonotype with a few counts. What it recognizes is unknown. The germline V and J ends were trimmed by 0 bases and 2 bases, with 13 bases remaining between them. The CDR3 is made up of 16 amino acids. Germline V gene sequence: CDR1 SGDLS, CDR2 YYNGEE. This chain connects TRBV9 to TRBJ2-3; D uncertain. Sequenced material: CD4+ T cells sorted from PBMCs, taken on the day of the yellow fever booster vaccination. The sequence came from a man younger than 30 who received the YFV17D yellow fever vaccine. CDR3 DNA sequence: TGTGCCAGCAGCGTAGCTGGCAGCGCCCCCACAGATACGCAGTATTTT. Translated, it gives CASSVAGSAPTDTQYF.